What follows describes a single T cell receptor (beta chain). Its antigen is still unknown. Qualities for individual bases were not recorded, and no much larger clone is one base off. Library construction relied on the immunoSEQ multiplex PCR assay. For the multiplex PCR, a mixture combining 60 forward primers for TCR Vbeta segments and 13 reverse primers for TCR Jbeta segments was used. The CDR3 region of rearranged TCR beta genes was amplified from genomic DNA with a multiplex PCR assay. Amplified TCR beta libraries were sequenced as 87-base-pair reads on the Illumina HiSeq System. Under the source paper's analysis protocol: Across the roughly 700 repertoires, a later analysis counted approximately 75 million unique TCR beta chains, 9.5 million to 12 million of which were shared by at least two donors. Raw reads were error-corrected and collapsed into unique sequences by a nearest-neighbor algorithm in which closely related sequences were merged to remove PCR and sequencing errors. To assign V, D and J gene segments, CDR3 sequences were aligned to IMGT reference sequences. For a sequence to be retained, a match of at least six nucleotides was required to both a V gene segment and a J gene segment. Rearrangements were called productive when the CDR3 lacked stop codons and stayed in frame with V and J; all others were non-productive. CDR3 was defined according to IMGT convention as the region running from the second conserved V-encoded cysteine to the conserved J-encoded phenylalanine. In an earlier analysis of 500 to 650 of the donors, sequences lacking an unambiguous match to a single V gene segment were excluded. An earlier analysis of a few hundred of the donors classified V segments as functional when productive rearrangements were above 56.7% and as segregating when the standard deviation between donors was above 5%. A statistical classification framework was developed to diagnose cytomegalovirus status using the catalog of TCR beta chain sequences. In a later analysis, TCR nucleotide sequences were compared against IMGT/GENE-DB human TR gene sequences so that V and J genes could be assigned. A later analysis assigned CDR3 sequences and most-parsimonious VDJ recombination scenarios with the TCRdist pipeline. In a later analysis, each TCR beta chain was defined by its CDR3 amino acid sequence together with its V-gene family, and reads without a unique V-gene family were excluded. To address suspected cross-contamination and a sequencing artifact, a later analysis removed a few hundred highly shared, low-generation-probability nucleotide sequences. In a later analysis, a clonal expansion index was calculated for each public chain from normalized within-repertoire ranks of inferred template counts. In a later analysis, generation probabilities were computed with a VDJ recombination model fitted to out-of-frame rearrangements, and the resulting probabilities were checked against IGoR. Hypergeometric tests were used in a later analysis to score TCR-TCR, TCR-HLA and TCR-CMV co-occurrence, with a repertoire-size bias correction applied to the TCR pairs. False discovery rates were estimated in a later analysis by permuting HLA or CMV assignments 20 times. In a later analysis, co-occurring TCRs were grouped with DBSCAN, and TCRdist sequence similarity was added when clustering was performed within HLA-allele-positive subsets. For co-occurrence clustering, repertoires with fewer than 30,000 or more than 120,000 public chains were excluded, along with roughly 5 repertoires with anomalous nucleotide sharing. TCRdb obtained this table from immuneACCESS and retained in-frame rearrangements with V and J assigned. These tables miss some clones; where compared with another copy, unresolved V genes account for less than half of the shortfall, and the remainder is unexplained. D and trimming come from the DNA, and the V and J calls and clone size come from that table. This sample has 150,000 or so clones in its table, and around three fifths of those were observed once. The top ten hold around 2.9% of the sample.

This record belongs to a study of cytomegalovirus exposure and HLA in healthy donors (TCRdb year 2017). The study in broad terms: In an earlier analysis of 587 of the donors, approximately 260 Gb of sequence data and roughly 100 million unique TCR beta sequences from 180 million or so T cells were reported. The study aimed to test whether signatures of past pathogen exposure could be identified by cataloging public T cell receptors. A later genetic analysis used genome-wide SNP genotypes for about 65% of the roughly 700 donors, treating that subset as a discovery cohort. The number of donors typed differed by locus, with about 629-640 for A, B, C, DRB1 and DQB1, 522 for DQA1, 600 to 610 for DPA1, and approximately 470 for DPB1. Rather than using new phenotypic data, the later analysis identified candidate immune exposures from TCR beta sequences and from how often those sequences occurred across donors. An earlier analysis of approximately 500 of the donors applied high-throughput TCR beta sequencing to assess whether each TCR beta V gene segment acted as functional or pseudogenic. An early release covering roughly 600 HLA-typed donors comprised roughly 300 gigabases of sequencing data and tens of millions of unique TCR sequences. The study profiled the T cell repertoires of hundreds of subjects by immunosequencing and related them to cytomegalovirus serostatus. Donor age, sex, ethnicity and CMV serostatus were collected together with the repertoire data. The study combined high-throughput TCR immunosequencing, statistical association of individual TCRs with disease status, and machine learning to predict cytomegalovirus infection status. A separate validation cohort of approximately 120 different subjects was used in addition to the roughly 670-subject first cohort. Across under 500 genotyped donors of the cohort, an average of 235,054 unique TCR beta nucleotide sequences per donor were sequenced, and 15% to 20% of those sequences were non-productive. In a later analysis, previously published TCR beta repertoires from roughly 710 donors were re-analyzed and high-resolution HLA genotyping was added so that TCR occurrence patterns could be studied. Roughly 5 DR-DQ haplotypes were treated as single units for association and clustering because of strong linkage in the cohort. Of the approximately 400 genotyped donors, 81% were placed in the genetic ancestry cluster associated with self-reported Caucasian donors. Both class I and class II loci were covered by HLA typing, at four-digit resolution. Every repertoire in the discovery cohort had been generated on one and the same sequencing platform.

The paper as a whole reports these results and caveats: A few of the identified cytomegalovirus-associated TCR beta chains were confirmed in vitro to be specific for cytomegalovirus antigens. An earlier analysis of several hundred of the donors showed that most TCR beta V segments appeared in productive rearrangements either about 87% or about 30% of the time, which broadly matched IMGT annotations. In this cohort, only TCR beta chains were sequenced, and detectable features were limited by the absence of alpha or paired-chain data. Most TCR sequences were observed very rarely across donors, whereas some public TCRs were present in many individuals. A total of roughly 160 TCR beta chains were listed by the study as associated with cytomegalovirus. The earlier analysis of some 560 of the donors excluded 15 to 20 rarely observed V segments, including chromosome 9 orphons, because counts were too low. In a later genetic analysis, fewer N-insertions in productive TCRs were reported among donors in an Asian-associated ancestry cluster than the roughly 700-donor mean. The authors suggested that the approach could potentially be generalized to other disease states and immunological phenotypes. In a later analysis, several top co-occurrence clusters were reported to appear linked to parvovirus B19, influenza, CMV and Epstein-Barr virus. According to a later analysis, TCR association rates differed among HLA loci, with DRB1 alleles showing the most associated TCRs and HLA-C alleles showing the fewest. Compared with equally common non-associated chains, HLA-associated TCR beta chains in a later analysis were more clonally expanded and had lower generation probabilities. A further reported finding was that TCR beta sequences accurately predicted the HLA-A and HLA-B alleles for most subjects in the first cohort. Because some donors lacked HLA typing at each locus, the association tests relied only on the typed subset. Most CMV-associated TCR beta chains appeared to be HLA-restricted in a later analysis, and the HLA associations seemed to be driven largely by CMV exposure. Correlated functional status among segregating V segments might be attributable to linkage disequilibrium, but an unknown experimental factor could not be ruled out. When HLA alleles, especially DR and DQ, strongly co-occurred, attributing TCR associations to individual alleles was difficult. For the cohort, immune exposure information was limited to CMV serostatus. The classifier was reported to diagnose cytomegalovirus status with high specificity and sensitivity in both the original cohort and the validation cohort. A cluster of highly shared sequence variants was judged likely to be a technical artifact of the sequencing pipeline. The presence/absence analyses assumed that sequencing depth was roughly uniform across donors, and that assumption may not be true. Some IMGT-functional V segments, including TRBV6-2 and TRBV6-3, could not be distinguished by the 87-base-pair reads and were therefore excluded. In a later genetic analysis, a missense DCLRE1C variant was associated with V-gene and J-gene trimming of TCR beta chains, and the association was replicated in an independent cohort. Specific HLA alleles were associated with over 15,000 TCR beta sequences at a false discovery rate of 0.05 in a later analysis.

The cohort was made up of approximately 670 healthy bone marrow donors. At the time of sampling, all cohort members were nominally healthy, though unrecorded immune exposures were likely present. The donor was CMV seropositive and was included in the group of some 290 seropositive cohort members. Every donor gave a peripheral blood sample, and the peripheral blood mononuclear cells from that sample were used for TCR beta sequencing. Genomic DNA was extracted from the blood cell samples with the Qiagen DNeasy Blood Extraction Kit. There are 14 amino acids in the CDR3, from cysteine to phenylalanine inclusive. The read is trimmed to its CDR3 DNA, 42 bases read in frame from base 1. The germline V gene specifies MGHRA as CDR1 and YSYEKL as CDR2.

Sequenced input: PBMCs. This TCR came from a woman younger than 45 in good health and CMV-seropositive. The chain is encoded by TRBV4-1 joined to TRBJ2-5; no D gene call is confident. The tail of the sequence fits TRBJ2-7 better, so the J call may be wrong. The CDR3 has the sequence CASSQVFVNYEQYF. The sequenced DNA is TGCGCCAGCAGCCAAGTATTCGTTAACTACGAGCAGTACTTC.